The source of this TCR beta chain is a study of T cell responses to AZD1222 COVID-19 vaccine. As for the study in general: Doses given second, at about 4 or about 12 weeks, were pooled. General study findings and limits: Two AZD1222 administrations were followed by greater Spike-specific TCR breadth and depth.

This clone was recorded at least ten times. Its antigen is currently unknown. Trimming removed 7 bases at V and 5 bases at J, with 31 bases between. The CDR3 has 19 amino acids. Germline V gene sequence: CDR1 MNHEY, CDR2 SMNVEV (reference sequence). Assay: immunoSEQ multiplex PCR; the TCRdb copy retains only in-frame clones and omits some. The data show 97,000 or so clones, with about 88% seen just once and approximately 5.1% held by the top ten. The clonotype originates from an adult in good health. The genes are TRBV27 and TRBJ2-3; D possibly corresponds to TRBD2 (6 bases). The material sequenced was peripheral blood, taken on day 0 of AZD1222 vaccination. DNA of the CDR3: TGTGCCAGCACCTCTACTATGGTGCGGGAAGGTCGAGGTGGAGATACGCAGTATTTT. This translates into CASTSTMVREGRGGDTQYF.